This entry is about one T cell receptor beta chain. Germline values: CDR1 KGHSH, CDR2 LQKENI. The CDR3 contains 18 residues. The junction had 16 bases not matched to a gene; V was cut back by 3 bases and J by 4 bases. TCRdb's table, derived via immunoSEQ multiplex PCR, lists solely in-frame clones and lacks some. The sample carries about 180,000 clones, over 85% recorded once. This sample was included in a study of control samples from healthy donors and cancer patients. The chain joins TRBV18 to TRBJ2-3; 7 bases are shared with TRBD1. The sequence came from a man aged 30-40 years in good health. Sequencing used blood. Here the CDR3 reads CASSPSVTGVKRADTQYF. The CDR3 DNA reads TGTGCCAGCTCACCCAGTGTTACAGGGGTGAAGAGGGCAGATACGCAGTATTTT.